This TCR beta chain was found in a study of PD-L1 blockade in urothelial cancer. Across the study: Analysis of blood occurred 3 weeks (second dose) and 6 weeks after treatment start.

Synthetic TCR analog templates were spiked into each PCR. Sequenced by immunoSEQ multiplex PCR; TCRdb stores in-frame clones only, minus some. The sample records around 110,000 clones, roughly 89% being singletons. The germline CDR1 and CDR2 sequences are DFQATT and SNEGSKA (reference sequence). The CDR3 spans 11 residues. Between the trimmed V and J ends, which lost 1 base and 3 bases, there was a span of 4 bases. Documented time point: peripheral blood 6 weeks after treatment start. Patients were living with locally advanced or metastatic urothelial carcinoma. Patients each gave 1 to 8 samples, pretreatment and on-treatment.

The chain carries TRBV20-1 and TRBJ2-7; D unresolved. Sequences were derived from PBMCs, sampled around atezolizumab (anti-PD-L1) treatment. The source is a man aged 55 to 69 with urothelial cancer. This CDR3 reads CSARASYEQYF. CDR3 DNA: TGCAGTGCTAGAGCGAGCTACGAGCAGTACTTC.